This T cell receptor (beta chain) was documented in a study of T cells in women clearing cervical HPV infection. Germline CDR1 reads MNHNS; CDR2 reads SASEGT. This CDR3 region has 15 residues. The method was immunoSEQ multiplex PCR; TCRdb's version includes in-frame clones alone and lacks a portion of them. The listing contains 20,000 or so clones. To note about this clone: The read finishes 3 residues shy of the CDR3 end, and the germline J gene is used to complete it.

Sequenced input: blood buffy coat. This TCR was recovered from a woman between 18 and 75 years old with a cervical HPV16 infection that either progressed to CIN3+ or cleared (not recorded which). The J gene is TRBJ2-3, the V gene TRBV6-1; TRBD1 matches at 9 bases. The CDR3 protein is CASSEQGQGFETQYF. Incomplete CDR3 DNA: TGTGCCAGCAGTGAACAAGGACAGGGGTTCGAGACG.